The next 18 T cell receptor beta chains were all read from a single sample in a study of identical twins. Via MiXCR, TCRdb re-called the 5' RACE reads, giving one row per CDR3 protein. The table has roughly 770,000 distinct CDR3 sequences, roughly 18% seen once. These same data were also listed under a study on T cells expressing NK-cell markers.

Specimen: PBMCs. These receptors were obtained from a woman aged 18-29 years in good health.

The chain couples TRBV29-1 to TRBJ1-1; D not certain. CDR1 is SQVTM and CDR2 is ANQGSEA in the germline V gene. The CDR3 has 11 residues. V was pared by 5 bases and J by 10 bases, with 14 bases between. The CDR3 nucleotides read TGCAGCGTTAAACCCCTAAACGCAGCTTTCTTT. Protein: CSVKPLNAAFF.

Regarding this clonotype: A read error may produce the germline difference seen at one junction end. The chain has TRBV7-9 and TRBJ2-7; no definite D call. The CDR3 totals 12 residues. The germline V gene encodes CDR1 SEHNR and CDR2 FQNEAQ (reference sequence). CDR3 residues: CTSSFLNYEQYF. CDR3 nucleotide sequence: TGTACCAGCAGCTTTCTCAACTACGAGCAGTACTTC.

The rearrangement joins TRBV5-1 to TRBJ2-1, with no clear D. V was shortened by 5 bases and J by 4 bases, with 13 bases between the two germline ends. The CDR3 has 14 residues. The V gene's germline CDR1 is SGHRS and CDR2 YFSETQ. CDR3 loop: CASRSVQTYNEQFF. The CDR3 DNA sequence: TGCGCCAGCAGATCTGTCCAAACATACAATGAGCAGTTCTTC.

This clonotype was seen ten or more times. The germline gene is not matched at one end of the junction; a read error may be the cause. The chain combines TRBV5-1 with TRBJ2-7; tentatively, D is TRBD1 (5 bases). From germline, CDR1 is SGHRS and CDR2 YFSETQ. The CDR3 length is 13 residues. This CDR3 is CASGLDSHNEQYF. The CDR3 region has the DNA TGCGCCAGCGGCTTAGACAGTCACAACGAGCAGTACTTC.

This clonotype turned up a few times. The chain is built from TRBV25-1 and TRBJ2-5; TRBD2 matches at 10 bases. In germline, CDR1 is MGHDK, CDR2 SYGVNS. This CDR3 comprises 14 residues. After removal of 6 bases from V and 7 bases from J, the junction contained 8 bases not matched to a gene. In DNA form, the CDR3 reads TGTGCCAGCAGAGGGTCTAGCGGGAGTTGGACCCAGTACTTC. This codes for CASRGSSGSWTQYF.

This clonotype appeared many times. CDR3 residues: CASSWSGVRRTDTQYF. The CDR3 DNA reads as TGTGCCAGCAGTTGGTCCGGGGTGCGCCGCACAGATACGCAGTATTTT. The rearrangement links TRBV6-5 to TRBJ2-3, with a weak D call TRBD2 (5 bases). There are 16 residues in the CDR3. Germline-derived CDR1 and CDR2 are MNHEY and SVGAGI. Trimming took 4 bases from V and 1 from J, leaving 15 bases between them.

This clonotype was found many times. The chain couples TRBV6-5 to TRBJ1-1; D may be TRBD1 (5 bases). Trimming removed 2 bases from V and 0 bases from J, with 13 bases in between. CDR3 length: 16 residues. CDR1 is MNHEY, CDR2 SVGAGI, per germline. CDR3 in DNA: TGTGCCAGCAGTTACAGGGGTAGGGTGATGAACACTGAAGCTTTCTTT. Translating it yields CASSYRGRVMNTEAFF.

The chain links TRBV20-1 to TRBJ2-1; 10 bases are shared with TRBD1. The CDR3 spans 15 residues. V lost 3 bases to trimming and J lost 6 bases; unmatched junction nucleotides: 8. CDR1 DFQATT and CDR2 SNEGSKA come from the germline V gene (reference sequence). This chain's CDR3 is CSASETGGWGNEQFF. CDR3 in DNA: TGCAGTGCTAGCGAGACAGGGGGCTGGGGCAATGAGCAGTTCTTC.

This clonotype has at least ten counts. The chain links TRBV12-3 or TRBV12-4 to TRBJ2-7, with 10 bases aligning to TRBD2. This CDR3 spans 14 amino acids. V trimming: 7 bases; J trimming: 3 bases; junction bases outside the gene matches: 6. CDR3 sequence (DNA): TGTGCCAGCACCGGAGCGGGGGGGCTCTACGAGCAGTACTTC. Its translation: CASTGAGGLYEQYF.

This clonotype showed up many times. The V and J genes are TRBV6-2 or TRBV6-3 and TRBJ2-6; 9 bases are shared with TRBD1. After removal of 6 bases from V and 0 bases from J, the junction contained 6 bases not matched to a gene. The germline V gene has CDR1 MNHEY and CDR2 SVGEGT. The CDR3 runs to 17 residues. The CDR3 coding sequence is TGTGCCAGCAGCCGAGGACAGGGGAGCTCTGGGGCCAACGTCCTGACTTTC. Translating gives CASSRGQGSSGANVLTF.

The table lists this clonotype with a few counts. CDR3 sequence: CASSSGDFRDEQFF. In nucleotides, the CDR3 is TGTGCCAGCAGTTCGGGGGACTTTAGGGATGAGCAGTTCTTC. The rearrangement links TRBV12-3 or TRBV12-4 to TRBJ2-1; perhaps TRBD2 as D (6 bases). V was cut by 4 bases and J by 8 bases, with 15 bases left in between. This CDR3 contains 14 residues.

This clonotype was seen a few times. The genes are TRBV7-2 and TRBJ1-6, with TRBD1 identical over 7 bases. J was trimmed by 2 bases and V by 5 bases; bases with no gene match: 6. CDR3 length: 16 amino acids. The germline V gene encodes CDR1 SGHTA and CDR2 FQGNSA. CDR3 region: CASSLDRVTYNSPLHF. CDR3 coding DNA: TGTGCCAGCAGCCTCGACAGGGTCACCTATAATTCACCCCTCCACTTT. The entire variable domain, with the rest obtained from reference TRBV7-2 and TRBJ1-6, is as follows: GAGVSQSPSNKVTEKGKDVELRCDPISGHTALYWYRQSLGQGLEFLIYFQGNSAPDKSGLPSDRFSAERTGGSVSTLTIQRTQQEDSAVYLCASSLDRVTYNSPLHFGNGTRLTVT.

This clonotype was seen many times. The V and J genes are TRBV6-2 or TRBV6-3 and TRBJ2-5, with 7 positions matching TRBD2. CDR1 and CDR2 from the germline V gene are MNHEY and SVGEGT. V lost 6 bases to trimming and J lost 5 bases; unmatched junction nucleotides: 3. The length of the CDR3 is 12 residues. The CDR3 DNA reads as TGTGCCAGCAGGGGACTAAGGGAGACCCAGTACTTC. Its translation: CASRGLRETQYF.

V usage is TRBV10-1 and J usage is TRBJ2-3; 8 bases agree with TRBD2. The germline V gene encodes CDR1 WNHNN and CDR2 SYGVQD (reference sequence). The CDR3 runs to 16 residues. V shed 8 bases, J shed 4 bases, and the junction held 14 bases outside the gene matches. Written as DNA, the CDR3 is TGCGCCAGCGCCCGAGGAGCGGGAGTGGGTGCAGATACGCAGTATTTT. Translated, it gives CASARGAGVGADTQYF.

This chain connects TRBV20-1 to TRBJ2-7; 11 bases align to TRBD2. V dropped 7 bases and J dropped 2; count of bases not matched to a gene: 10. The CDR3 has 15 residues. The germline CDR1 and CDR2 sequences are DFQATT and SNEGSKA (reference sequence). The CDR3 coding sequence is TGCAGTGTGCAGGGCCGTAGCGGGGGGGCCTACGAGCAGTACTTC. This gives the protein CSVQGRSGGAYEQYF.

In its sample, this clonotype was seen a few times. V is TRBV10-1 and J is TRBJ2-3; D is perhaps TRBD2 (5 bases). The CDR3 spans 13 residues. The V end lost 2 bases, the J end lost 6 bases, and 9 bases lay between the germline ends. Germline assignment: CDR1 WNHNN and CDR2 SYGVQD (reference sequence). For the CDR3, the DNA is TGCGCCAGCAGTGAGGAACTAGGGGATACGCAGTATTTT. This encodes CASSEELGDTQYF.

The CDR3 is CASSDRLSEQFF. The CDR3 DNA is TGTGCCAGCAGTGATAGATTAAGTGAGCAGTTCTTC. V and J are TRBV6-2 or TRBV6-3 and TRBJ2-1; D call uncertain. V was pared by 5 bases and J by 9 bases, with 11 bases between. CDR3 length equals 12 residues. Germline V gene lookup returns CDR1 MNHEY and CDR2 SVGEGT.

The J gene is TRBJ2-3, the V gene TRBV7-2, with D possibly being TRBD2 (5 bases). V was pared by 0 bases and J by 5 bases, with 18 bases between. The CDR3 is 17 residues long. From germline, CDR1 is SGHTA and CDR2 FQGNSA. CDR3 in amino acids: CASSLAPGRSGGDTQYF. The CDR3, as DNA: TGTGCCAGCAGCTTAGCACCGGGCAGGTCAGGAGGAGATACGCAGTATTTT.